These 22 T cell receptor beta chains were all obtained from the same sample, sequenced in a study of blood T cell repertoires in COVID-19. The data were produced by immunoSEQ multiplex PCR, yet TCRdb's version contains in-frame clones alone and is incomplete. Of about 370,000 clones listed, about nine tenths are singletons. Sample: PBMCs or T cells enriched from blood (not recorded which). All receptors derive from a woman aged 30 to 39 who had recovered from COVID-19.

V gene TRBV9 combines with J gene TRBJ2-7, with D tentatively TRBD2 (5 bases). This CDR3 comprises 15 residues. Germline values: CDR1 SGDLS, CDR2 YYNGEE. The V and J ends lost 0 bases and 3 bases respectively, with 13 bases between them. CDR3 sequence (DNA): TGTGCCAGCAGCGTAGATTCAGTTGGAGGCTACGAGCAGTACTTC. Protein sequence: CASSVDSVGGYEQYF.

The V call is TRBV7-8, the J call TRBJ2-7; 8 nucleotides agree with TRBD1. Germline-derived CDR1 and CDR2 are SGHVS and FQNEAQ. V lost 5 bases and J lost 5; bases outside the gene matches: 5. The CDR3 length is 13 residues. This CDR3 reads CASSLDRENEQYF. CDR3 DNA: TGTGCCAGCAGCCTGGACAGGGAGAACGAGCAGTACTTC.

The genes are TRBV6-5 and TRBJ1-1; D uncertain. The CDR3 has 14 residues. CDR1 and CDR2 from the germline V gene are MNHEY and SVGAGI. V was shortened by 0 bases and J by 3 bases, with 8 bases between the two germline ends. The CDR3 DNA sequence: TGTGCCAGCAGTTACTCAGAGGGATACACTGAAGCTTTCTTT. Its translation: CASSYSEGYTEAFF.

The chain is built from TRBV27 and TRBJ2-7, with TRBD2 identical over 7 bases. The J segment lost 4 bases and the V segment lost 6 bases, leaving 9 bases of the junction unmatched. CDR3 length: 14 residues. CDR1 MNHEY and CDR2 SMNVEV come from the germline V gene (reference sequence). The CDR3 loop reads CASRTWTSGYEQYF. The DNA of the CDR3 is TGTGCCAGCAGAACCTGGACTAGTGGATACGAGCAGTACTTC.

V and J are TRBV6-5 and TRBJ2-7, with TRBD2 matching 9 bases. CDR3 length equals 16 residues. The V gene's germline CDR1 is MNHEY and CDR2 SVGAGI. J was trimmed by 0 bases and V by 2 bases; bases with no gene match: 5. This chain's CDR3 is CASSYGVAGVSYEQYF. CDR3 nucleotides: TGTGCCAGCAGTTACGGGGTAGCGGGAGTCTCCTACGAGCAGTACTTC.

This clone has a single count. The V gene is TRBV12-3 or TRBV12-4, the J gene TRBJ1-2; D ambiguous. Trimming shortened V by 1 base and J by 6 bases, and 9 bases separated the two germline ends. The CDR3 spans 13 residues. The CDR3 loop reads CASSLVGVNGYTF. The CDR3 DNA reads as TGTGCCAGCAGTTTAGTCGGGGTTAATGGCTACACCTTC.

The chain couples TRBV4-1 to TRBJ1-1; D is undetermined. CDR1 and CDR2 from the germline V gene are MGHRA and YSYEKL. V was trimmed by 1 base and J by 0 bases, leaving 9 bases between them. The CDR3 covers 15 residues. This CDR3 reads CASSQARIMNTEAFF. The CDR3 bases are TGCGCCAGCAGCCAAGCGCGGATCATGAACACTGAAGCTTTCTTT.

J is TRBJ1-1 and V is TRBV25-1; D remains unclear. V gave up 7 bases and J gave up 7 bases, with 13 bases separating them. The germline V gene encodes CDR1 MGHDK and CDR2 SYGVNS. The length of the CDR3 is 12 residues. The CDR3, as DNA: TGTGCCAGCACCCGACTCGGGGATGAAGCTTTCTTT. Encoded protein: CASTRLGDEAFF.

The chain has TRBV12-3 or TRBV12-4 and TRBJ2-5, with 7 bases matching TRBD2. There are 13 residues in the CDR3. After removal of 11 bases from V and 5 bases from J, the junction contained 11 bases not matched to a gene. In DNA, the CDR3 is TGTGCCTCCAGAATGGGAGGGATCGAGACCCAGTACTTC. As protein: CASRMGGIETQYF.

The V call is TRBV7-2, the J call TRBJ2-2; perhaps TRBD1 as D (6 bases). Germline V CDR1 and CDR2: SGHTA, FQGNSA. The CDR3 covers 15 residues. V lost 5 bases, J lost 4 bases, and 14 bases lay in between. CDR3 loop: CASSNTRGFTGELFF. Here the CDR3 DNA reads TGTGCCAGCAGCAATACCAGGGGATTCACCGGGGAGCTGTTTTTT.

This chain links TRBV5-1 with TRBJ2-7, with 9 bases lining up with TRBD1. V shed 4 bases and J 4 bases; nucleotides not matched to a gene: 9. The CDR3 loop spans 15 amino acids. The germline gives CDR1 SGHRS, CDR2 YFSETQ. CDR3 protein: CASSAQGTGPYEQYF. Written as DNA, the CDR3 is TGCGCCAGCAGCGCTCAAGGGACAGGGCCGTACGAGCAGTACTTC.

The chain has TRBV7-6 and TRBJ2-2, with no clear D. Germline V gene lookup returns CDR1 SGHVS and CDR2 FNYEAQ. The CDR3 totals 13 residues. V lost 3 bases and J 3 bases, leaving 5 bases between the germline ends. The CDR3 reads CASSFVYTGELFF. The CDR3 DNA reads TGTGCCAGCAGCTTCGTTTACACCGGGGAGCTGTTTTTT.

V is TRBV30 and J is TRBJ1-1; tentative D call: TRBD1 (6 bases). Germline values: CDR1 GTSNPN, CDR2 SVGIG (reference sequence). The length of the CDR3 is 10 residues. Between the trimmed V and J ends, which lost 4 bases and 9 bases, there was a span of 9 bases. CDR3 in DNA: TGTGCCTGGACGCAGGGGAAAGCTTTCTTT. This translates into CAWTQGKAFF.

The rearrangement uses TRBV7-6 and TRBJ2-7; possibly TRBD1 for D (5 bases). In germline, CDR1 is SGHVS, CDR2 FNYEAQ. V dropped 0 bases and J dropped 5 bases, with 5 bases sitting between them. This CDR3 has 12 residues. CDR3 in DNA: TGTGCCAGCAGCTTAGCAGGGGACGAGCAGTACTTC. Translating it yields CASSLAGDEQYF. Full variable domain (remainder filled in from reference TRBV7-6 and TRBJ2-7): GAGVSQSPRYKVTKRGQDVALRCDPISGHVSLYWYRQALGQGPEFLTYFNYEAQQDKSGLPNDRFSAERPEGSISTLTIQRTEQRDSAMYRCASSLAGDEQYFGPGTRLTVT.

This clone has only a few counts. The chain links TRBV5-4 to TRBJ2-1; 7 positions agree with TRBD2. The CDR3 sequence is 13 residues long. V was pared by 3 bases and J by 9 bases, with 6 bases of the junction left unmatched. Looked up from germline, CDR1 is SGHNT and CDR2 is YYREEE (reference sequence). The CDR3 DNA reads TGTGCCAGCAGCTCCCCCTTAGCGGGTGAGCAGTTCTTC. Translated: CASSSPLAGEQFF.

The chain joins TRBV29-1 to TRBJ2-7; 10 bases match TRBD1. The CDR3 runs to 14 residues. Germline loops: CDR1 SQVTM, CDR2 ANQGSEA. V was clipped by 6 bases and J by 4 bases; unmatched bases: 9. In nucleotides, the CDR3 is TGCAGCGTCCAAGCGAGGACAGGGGGTTACGAGCAGTACTTC. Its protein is CSVQARTGGYEQYF.

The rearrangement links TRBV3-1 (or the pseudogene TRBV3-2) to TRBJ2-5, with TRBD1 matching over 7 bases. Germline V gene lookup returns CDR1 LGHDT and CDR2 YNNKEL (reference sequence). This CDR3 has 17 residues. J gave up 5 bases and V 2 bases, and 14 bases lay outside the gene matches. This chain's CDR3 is CASSQSQLRPRGETQYF. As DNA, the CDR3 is TGTGCCAGCAGCCAATCCCAATTAAGGCCCAGGGGGGAGACCCAGTACTTC.

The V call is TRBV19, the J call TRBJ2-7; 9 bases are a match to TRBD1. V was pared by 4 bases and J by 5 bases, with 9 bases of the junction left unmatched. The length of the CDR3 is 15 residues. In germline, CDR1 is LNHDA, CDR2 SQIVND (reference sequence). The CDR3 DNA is TGTGCCAGTAGTAGCCCGGGACAGGGTAGCCACGAGCAGTACTTC. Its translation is CASSSPGQGSHEQYF.

In DNA, the CDR3 is TGTGCCAGCAGTTACCTGGGGGCAAGCTCTGGAAACACCATATATTTT. Translated: CASSYLGASSGNTIYF. V usage is TRBV6-2 or TRBV6-3 and J usage is TRBJ1-3; possibly TRBD1 for D (6 bases). Germline V CDR1 and CDR2: MNHEY, SVGEGT. The CDR3 sequence is 16 residues long. V lost 2 bases, J lost 0 bases, and 11 bases lay in between.

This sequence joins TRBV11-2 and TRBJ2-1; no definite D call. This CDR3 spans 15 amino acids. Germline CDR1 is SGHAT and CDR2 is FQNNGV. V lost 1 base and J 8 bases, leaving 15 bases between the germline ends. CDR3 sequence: CASSLGLFLTDEQFF. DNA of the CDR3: TGTGCCAGCAGCTTAGGCTTGTTTCTAACGGATGAGCAGTTCTTC.

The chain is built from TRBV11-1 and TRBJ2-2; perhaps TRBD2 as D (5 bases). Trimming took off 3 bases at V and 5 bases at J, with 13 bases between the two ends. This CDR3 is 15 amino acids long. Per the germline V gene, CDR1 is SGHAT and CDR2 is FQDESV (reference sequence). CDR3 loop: CASSLSGRRTGELFF. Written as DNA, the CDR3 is TGTGCCAGCAGCTTGAGCGGTCGGAGGACCGGGGAGCTGTTTTTT.

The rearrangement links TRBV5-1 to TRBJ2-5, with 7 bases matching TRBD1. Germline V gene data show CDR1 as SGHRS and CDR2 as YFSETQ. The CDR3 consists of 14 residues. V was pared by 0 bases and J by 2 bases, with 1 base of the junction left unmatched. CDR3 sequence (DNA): TGCGCCAGCAGCTTGGGACAGGGACAAGAGACCCAGTACTTC. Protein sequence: CASSLGQGQETQYF.